The 2 T cell receptor beta chains below were found in one sample sequenced in a study of CD8+ T cells in alopecia areata. Sequencing used cDNA as its template, made by extracting RNA and reverse transcribing it. Clones were read by immunoSEQ multiplex PCR, and TCRdb kept only the in-frame ones, dropping some. Of approximately 300,000 clones listed, about three fifths are singletons. Treatment denoted: oral pan-JAK inhibitor, 5-10 mg twice daily. The sequences come from CD4+ T cells sorted from blood, collected at week 24, from a patient treated with tofacitinib. Every receptor here comes from a human donor with alopecia areata.

J is TRBJ1-6 and V is TRBV6-6; D unclear. This CDR3 region has 16 residues. Trimming cost V 4 bases and J 7 bases, with 17 bases left between them. The germline CDR1 and CDR2 sequences are MNHNY and SVGAGI (reference sequence). The CDR3 is CASSWFGPSDNSPLHF. In DNA, the CDR3 is TGTGCCAGCAGTTGGTTTGGGCCCAGTGACAATTCACCCCTCCACTTT.

The gene calls are TRBV9 and TRBJ2-1; the D gene is possibly TRBD2 (6 bases). Trimming took off 1 base at V and 1 base at J, with 12 bases between the two ends. Germline values: CDR1 SGDLS, CDR2 YYNGEE. The CDR3 has 16 residues. The chain's CDR3 is CASSVTGGGSYNEQFF. DNA for the CDR3: TGTGCCAGCAGCGTAACCGGGGGTGGGTCCTACAATGAGCAGTTCTTC.